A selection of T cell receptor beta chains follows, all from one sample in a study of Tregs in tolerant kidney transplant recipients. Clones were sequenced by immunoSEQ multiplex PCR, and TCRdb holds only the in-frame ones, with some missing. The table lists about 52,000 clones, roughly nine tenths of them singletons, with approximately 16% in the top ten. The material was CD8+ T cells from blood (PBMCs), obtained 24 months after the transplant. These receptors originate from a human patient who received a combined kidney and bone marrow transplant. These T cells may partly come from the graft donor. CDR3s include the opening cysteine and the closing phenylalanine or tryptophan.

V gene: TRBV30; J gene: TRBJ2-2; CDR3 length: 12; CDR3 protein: CAWRRLTGELFF
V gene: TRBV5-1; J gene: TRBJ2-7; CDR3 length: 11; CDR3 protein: CASRGGSEQYF
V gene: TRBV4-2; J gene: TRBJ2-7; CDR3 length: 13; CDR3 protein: CASSHATAYEQYF
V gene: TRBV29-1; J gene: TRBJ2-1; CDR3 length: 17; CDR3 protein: CSGLLPTGLSSYNEQFF
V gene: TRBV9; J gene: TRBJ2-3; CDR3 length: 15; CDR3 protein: CASSVSLAGTDTQYF
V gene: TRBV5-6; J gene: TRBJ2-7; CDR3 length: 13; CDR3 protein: CASSIHLGYEQYF
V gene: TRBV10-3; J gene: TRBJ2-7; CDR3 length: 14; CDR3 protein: CAISDPGRAYEQYF
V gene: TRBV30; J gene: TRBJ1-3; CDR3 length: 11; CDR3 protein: CAWIDSNTIYF
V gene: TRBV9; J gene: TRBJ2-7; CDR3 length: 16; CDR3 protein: CASSVSSSGSWYEQYF
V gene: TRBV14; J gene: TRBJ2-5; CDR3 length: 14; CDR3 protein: CASSPKGGRETQYF
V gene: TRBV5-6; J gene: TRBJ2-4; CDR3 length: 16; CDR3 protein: CASSWGTSLAKNIQYF
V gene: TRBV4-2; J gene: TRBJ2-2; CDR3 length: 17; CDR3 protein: CASSRVGAGEIDGELFF
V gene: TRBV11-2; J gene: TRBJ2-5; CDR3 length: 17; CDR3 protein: CASSLGGVAGVQETQYF
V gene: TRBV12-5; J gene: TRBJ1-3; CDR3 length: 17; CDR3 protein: CASGLDWDRKTGNTIYF
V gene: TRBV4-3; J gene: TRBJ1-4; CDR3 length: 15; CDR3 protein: CASSQVRQTNEKLFF
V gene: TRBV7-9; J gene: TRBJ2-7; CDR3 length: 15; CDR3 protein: CASSHPLSSSYEQYF
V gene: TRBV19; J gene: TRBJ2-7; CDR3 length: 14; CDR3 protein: CASSMGGRPYEQYF
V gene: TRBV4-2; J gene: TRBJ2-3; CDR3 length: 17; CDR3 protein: CASSSYLGQGNTDTQYF
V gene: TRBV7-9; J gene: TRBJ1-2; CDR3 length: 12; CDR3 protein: CASTWGQSIYTF
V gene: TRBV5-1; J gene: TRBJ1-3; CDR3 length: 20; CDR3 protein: CASRFGIRGQKGPSGNTIYF
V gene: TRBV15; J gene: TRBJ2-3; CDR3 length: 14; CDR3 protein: CATSYLAGQDTQYF
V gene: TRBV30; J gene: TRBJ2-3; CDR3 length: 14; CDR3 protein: CAWSPLQGADTQYF
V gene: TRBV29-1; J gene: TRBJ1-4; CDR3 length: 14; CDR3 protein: CSVVTGRQTEKLFF
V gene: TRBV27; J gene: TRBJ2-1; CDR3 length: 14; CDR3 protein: CASSFRGSSHEQFF
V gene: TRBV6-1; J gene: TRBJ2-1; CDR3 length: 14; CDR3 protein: CASSERGGLDEQFF
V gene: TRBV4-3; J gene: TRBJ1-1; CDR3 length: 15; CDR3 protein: CASSQPGALNTEAFF
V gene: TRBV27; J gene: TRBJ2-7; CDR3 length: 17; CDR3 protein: CASSSTVSEHQTYEQYF
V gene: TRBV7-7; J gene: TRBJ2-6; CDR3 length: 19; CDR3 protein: CASSLRPGQLKSGANVLTF
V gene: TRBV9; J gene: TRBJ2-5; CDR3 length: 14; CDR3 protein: CASSSTQGQETQYF
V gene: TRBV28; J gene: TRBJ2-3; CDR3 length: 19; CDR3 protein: CASSSPLLRDRTHTDTQYF
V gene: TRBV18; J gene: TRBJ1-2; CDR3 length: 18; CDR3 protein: CASSQERQAAGTPTGYTF
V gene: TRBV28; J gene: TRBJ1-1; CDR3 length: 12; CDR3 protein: CASSFQGTEAFF
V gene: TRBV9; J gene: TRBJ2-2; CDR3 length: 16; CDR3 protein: CASSVVASGVTGELFF
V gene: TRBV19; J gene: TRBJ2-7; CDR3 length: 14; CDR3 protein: CASSIGTGAYEQYF